Following are 16 T cell receptor beta chains from one sample sequenced in a study of metastatic and nonmetastatic thyroid tumors (dated by TCRdb to the early 2020s). The receptor library was made with PCR. The sequencing machine was an Illumina HiSeq 4000. TCRdb's own reprocessing of the public reads used fastp at Q25 and MiXCR and kept productive beta chains. In this sample the table shows about 26,000 clones, 20% to 30% of which occur a single time. The ten biggest clones cover 5.5% to 7% of the sample. None of the patients had been given any treatment before thyroid surgery. Sequencing input: blood. These receptors all stem from a female donor with papillary thyroid cancer or a benign thyroid nodule (not recorded which). Some clones in this sample may be carry-over from other donors' samples.

V gene TRBV20-1 combines with J gene TRBJ2-3, with D hard to call. This CDR3 is 17 amino acids long. CDR1 is DFQATT and CDR2 is SNEGSKA in the germline V gene (reference sequence). V lost 2 bases, J lost 4 bases, and 22 bases lay in between. The CDR3 DNA reads TGCAGTGCTAGATCAAATCGCCTAGACGTTCTTCCAGATACGCAGTATTTT. Amino acid sequence: CSARSNRLDVLPDTQYF.

The V and J genes are TRBV11-2 and TRBJ1-1; TRBD1 might be the D (5 bases). Trimming took off 5 bases at V and 6 bases at J, with 13 bases between the two ends. Germline V CDR1 and CDR2: SGHAT, FQNNGV. This CDR3 spans 13 amino acids. CDR3 protein: CASSQSQGAEAFF. The CDR3 nucleotides are TGTGCCAGCAGCCAGAGCCAGGGTGCTGAAGCTTTCTTT.

This chain's CDR3 is CASSSPTDRGPDTGELFF. CDR3 DNA: TGTGCCAGCAGCTCGCCCACTGACAGGGGGCCGGACACCGGGGAGCTGTTTTTT. V and J are TRBV5-4 and TRBJ2-2, with 10 nucleotides matching TRBD1. This CDR3 contains 18 residues. Looked up from germline, CDR1 is SGHNT and CDR2 is YYREEE (reference sequence). V lost 3 bases to trimming and J lost 3 bases; unmatched junction nucleotides: 11.

The chain joins TRBV6-2 or TRBV6-3 to TRBJ2-2; 9 positions agree with TRBD1. The CDR3 spans 17 residues. The germline V gene encodes CDR1 MNHEY and CDR2 SVGEGT. J lost 12 bases, V lost 5 bases, and 19 bases had no gene match. The CDR3 spells CASSTIGTGRLKGQLFF. In DNA, the CDR3 is TGTGCCAGCAGTACTATTGGGACAGGGCGGTTAAAGGGGCAGCTGTTTTTT.

This clone was observed at least ten times. This clone may be a read error of a much larger clone one base away. The rearrangement joins TRBV6-6 to TRBJ2-2; D may match TRBD1 or TRBD2 (6 bases each). Trimming pared 2 bases from V and 4 bases from J, leaving 11 bases between. The germline gives CDR1 MNHNY, CDR2 SVGAGI (reference sequence). CDR3 length: 15 amino acids. The CDR3 nucleotides are TGTGCCAGCAGTTACGGAGGGGGGAGCACCGGGGAGCTGTTTTTT. Its protein product is CASSYGGGSTGELFF.

This clone was seen a handful of times. A much larger clonotype is one base distant, so this may be a read error. The chain uses TRBV2 and TRBJ2-5, with a possible D match to TRBD2 (6 bases). Germline assignment: CDR1 SNHLY and CDR2 FYNNEI. The CDR3 spans 12 residues. CDR3 sequence (DNA): TGTGCCGGCAGTGCGGGAAAAGAGACCCGGTACTTC. Protein product: CAGSAGKETRYF.

This clone was recorded at least ten times. V and J are TRBV2 and TRBJ1-2; 9 bases line up with TRBD1. The CDR3 loop spans 18 amino acids. Per germline, CDR1 SNHLY and CDR2 FYNNEI. J gave up 1 base and V 6 bases, and 15 bases lay outside the gene matches. CDR3 residues: CASSTLGQGHIINYGYTF. CDR3 coding DNA: TGTGCCAGCAGCACTCTAGGACAGGGGCACATCATTAACTATGGCTACACCTTC.

This clone was detected many times. The chain joins TRBV20-1 to TRBJ2-3; maybe TRBD1 (5 bases). Trimming cost V 4 bases and J 2 bases, with 7 bases left between them. Germline V gene data show CDR1 as DFQATT and CDR2 as SNEGSKA (reference sequence). This CDR3 contains 12 residues. Here the CDR3 reads CSATGFTDTQYF. CDR3 in DNA: TGCAGTGCTACAGGGTTCACAGATACGCAGTATTTT.

This clone was found many times. The J gene is TRBJ1-4, the V gene TRBV5-1; tentative D call: TRBD1 (5 bases). Germline V gives CDR1 SGHRS, CDR2 YFSETQ. The CDR3 has 14 residues. Trimming left V 4 bases short and J 8 bases short, with 15 bases between. This CDR3 is CASSRDQGREKLFF. CDR3 nucleotides: TGCGCCAGCAGCCGGGACCAAGGGCGGGAAAAACTGTTTTTT.

This clone was seen more than once but under ten times. The V and J genes are TRBV18 and TRBJ2-7; 7 bases are a match to TRBD2. The junction had 15 bases not matched to a gene; V was cut back by 6 bases and J by 1 base. This CDR3 is 17 amino acids long. Looked up from germline, CDR1 is KGHSH and CDR2 is LQKENI. CDR3 in DNA: TGTGCCAGCTCGCCCCATAGCGGGCCGTTAAGTTCCTACGAGCAGTACTTC. Protein sequence: CASSPHSGPLSSYEQYF.

Comment on this clone: No conserved phenylalanine or tryptophan is present at the end of the CDR3, so a read error is the likely explanation. V usage is TRBV16 and J usage is TRBJ1-1; tentatively, D is TRBD1 (5 bases). Germline V gene sequence: CDR1 KGHSY, CDR2 FQNENV. CDR3 length: 16 residues. V gave up 2 bases and J gave up 3 bases, with 16 bases separating them. CDR3 bases: TGTGCCAGCAGCCAAGGAGTGGGGCAGCAGTACACTGAAGCTTTCTCT. Protein: CASSQGVGQQYTEAFS.

A remark on this clone: At one end the junction does not follow the germline gene, possibly because of a read error. The chain combines TRBV28 with TRBJ1-4; D possibly corresponds to TRBD1 (5 bases). Germline CDR1 reads MDHEN; CDR2 reads SYDVKM. The CDR3 sequence is 17 residues long. DNA of the CDR3: TGTTCCAGCAGTTTCGGGTATGGTGTGACAGATCTTGAAAAACTGTCTTTT. Translated: CSSSFGYGVTDLEKLSF. Drawing the rest from reference TRBV28 and TRBJ1-4, the complete variable domain is DVKVTQSSRYLVKRTGEKVFLECVQDMDHENMFWYRQDPGLGLRLIYFSYDVKMKEKGDIPEGYSVSREKKERFSLILESASTNQTSMYLCSSSFGYGVTDLEKLSFGSGTQLSVL.

V and J are TRBV7-9 and TRBJ1-1; D perhaps matches TRBD1 (6 bases). CDR1 is SEHNR, CDR2 FQNEAQ, per germline (reference sequence). The CDR3 contains 12 residues. Trimming pared 4 bases from V and 7 bases from J, leaving 10 bases between. The DNA for the CDR3 is TGTGCCAGCAGCTCCATGGACAGTGAAGCTTTCTTT. Protein sequence: CASSSMDSEAFF.

This clone was seen a few times. V is TRBV6-1 and J is TRBJ1-1; D remains ambiguous. Germline-derived CDR1 and CDR2 are MNHNS and SASEGT. Trimming took 6 bases from V and 4 from J, leaving 18 bases between them. CDR3 length: 15 residues. CDR3 loop: CASSPSMGKGTEAFF. In DNA, the CDR3 is TGTGCCAGCAGCCCATCCATGGGTAAGGGCACTGAAGCTTTCTTT.

The chain employs TRBV13 and TRBJ2-3; no firm D call. V lost 5 bases to trimming and J lost 9 bases, with 36 bases between them. Germline V lookup: CDR1 PRHDT, CDR2 FYEKMQ (reference sequence). The CDR3 is made up of 20 amino acids. CDR3 sequence: CASSMSGSRSWAVRPPTQYF. In nucleotides, the CDR3 is TGTGCCAGCAGCATGAGTGGCAGCAGGTCATGGGCGGTTCGGCCACCGACGCAGTATTTT.

This clone showed up many times. The chain couples TRBV9 to TRBJ2-3; D is tentatively TRBD1 or TRBD2 (5 bases each). CDR3 length: 12 residues. V was pared by 4 bases and J by 10 bases, with 13 bases between. Germline-derived CDR1 and CDR2 are SGDLS and YYNGEE. CDR3 DNA: TGTGCCAGCAGCTCGGGGCGCGGATCGCAGTATTTT. Its translation: CASSSGRGSQYF.